These T cell receptor beta chains were read from a single sample in a study of cytomegalovirus exposure and HLA in healthy donors. Using immunoSEQ multiplex PCR, the repertoire was profiled, and TCRdb retains in-frame clones only, with some absent. The table lists some 150,000 clones, about three quarters of them singletons. The sequencing input was PBMCs. The receptors stem from a woman between 25 and 40 years old in good health and CMV-seronegative. The CDR3 runs from the conserved cysteine through the conserved F or W. D genes are given only for firm matches. Where a row states a size, it is once, few, many or the class of an expanded clone; other rows omit it.

j_call d_call cdr3_length clone_size v_call cdr3_aa cdr3_nt
TRBJ1-5 TRBD1 15 - TRBV6-1 CASSDPGTGHQPQHF TGTGCCAGCAGTGACCCCGGGACAGGGCATCAGCCCCAGCATTTT
TRBJ2-1 - 14 - TRBV10-3 CAISERLVGNEQFF TGTGCCATCAGTGAAAGACTAGTTGGCAATGAGCAGTTCTTC
TRBJ2-3 TRBD2 14 - TRBV5-1 CASSFRGGRDTQYF TGCGCCAGCAGCTTCCGGGGGGGGAGAGATACGCAGTATTTT
TRBJ1-6 - 16 - TRBV11-2 CASSLNTGSYNSPLHF TGTGCCAGCAGCTTAAATACTGGGAGCTATAATTCACCCCTCCACTTT
TRBJ1-1 - 14 - TRBV7-3 CASRPPVTNTEAFF TGTGCCAGCAGGCCCCCAGTAACGAACACTGAAGCTTTCTTT
TRBJ1-4 TRBD1 16 - TRBV9 CASSVGQGVINEKLFF TGTGCCAGCAGCGTAGGACAGGGCGTAATTAATGAAAAACTGTTTTTT
TRBJ2-3 TRBD2 12 few TRBV25-1 CASSGGADTQYF TGTGCCAGCAGCGGGGGGGCTGATACGCAGTATTTT
TRBJ2-1 - 15 few TRBV6-5 CASSYEKRQGNEQFF TGTGCCAGCAGTTACGAGAAGCGTCAGGGTAATGAGCAGTTCTTC
TRBJ2-1 TRBD2 19 - TRBV4-3 CASSQVAGAAPSSYNEQFF TGCGCCAGCAGCCAAGTAGCGGGGGCCGCCCCGAGCTCCTACAATGAGCAGTTCTTC
TRBJ1-4 - 13 - TRBV2 CASSEDRDEKLFF TGTGCCAGCAGTGAAGACAGGGATGAAAAACTGTTTTTT
TRBJ1-4 - 14 few TRBV7-8 CASRRGSTNEKLFF TGTGCCAGCAGAAGAGGGTCAACTAATGAAAAACTGTTTTTT
TRBJ1-1 - 15 - TRBV25-1 CASSPRQTLNTEAFF TGTGCCAGCAGTCCCCGACAGACACTGAACACTGAAGCTTTCTTT
TRBJ2-2 TRBD1 14 few TRBV5-1 CASSRDRAHGELFF TGCGCCAGCAGCCGAGACAGGGCCCACGGGGAGCTGTTTTTT
TRBJ1-4 TRBD1 14 - TRBV6-6 CASSARQGAEKLFF TGTGCCAGCAGTGCCCGACAGGGAGCCGAAAAACTGTTTTTT
TRBJ1-5 - 11 - TRBV2 CASSYGQPQHF TGTGCCAGCTCTTATGGCCAGCCCCAGCATTTT
TRBJ1-1 TRBD1 13 - TRBV15 CATSGDRVGEAFF TGTGCCACCAGCGGGGACAGGGTCGGTGAAGCTTTCTTT
TRBJ2-1 TRBD1 15 once TRBV5-1 CASSLPGQGRKEQFF TGCGCCAGCAGCTTACCGGGACAGGGTCGCAAGGAGCAGTTCTTC
TRBJ2-7 TRBD2 15 once TRBV29-1 CSVGSERGSSYEQYF TGCAGCGTTGGATCCGAGCGGGGGAGCTCCTACGAGCAGTACTTC
TRBJ1-2 TRBD1 15 - TRBV5-6 CASSLMGQGGYGYTF TGTGCCAGCAGCCTCATGGGGCAGGGGGGCTATGGCTACACCTTC
TRBJ2-7 - 14 - TRBV5-8 CASSLPGEKSEQYF TGTGCCAGCAGCCTGCCGGGAGAAAAAAGCGAGCAGTACTTC
TRBJ1-6 TRBD1 15 - TRBV9 CASSGGTGLNSPLHF TGTGCCAGCAGCGGGGGGACAGGGCTGAATTCACCCCTCCACTTT
TRBJ1-6 TRBD1 14 - TRBV6-5 CASSRTGVASPLHF TGTGCCAGCAGCCGGACAGGGGTGGCGTCACCCCTCCACTTT
TRBJ2-1 TRBD2 16 - TRBV5-6 CASSRGGLGVYNEQFF TGTGCCAGCAGCCGGGGGGGTTTAGGGGTCTACAATGAGCAGTTCTTC
TRBJ2-3 TRBD2 14 - TRBV6-1 CASSGAGRTDTQYF TGTGCCAGCAGTGGAGCGGGGCGCACAGATACGCAGTATTTT
TRBJ1-3 TRBD1 16 - TRBV5-1 CASSSGQLSSGNTIYF TGCGCCAGCAGCTCGGGACAGCTGAGCTCTGGAAACACCATATATTTT
TRBJ2-1 TRBD2 15 few TRBV5-1 CASSFNSGGANEQFF TGCGCCAGCAGCTTTAATAGCGGGGGGGCGAATGAGCAGTTCTTC
TRBJ1-1 - 11 - TRBV6-6 CASRLNTEAFF TGTGCCAGTCGTTTGAACACTGAAGCTTTCTTT
TRBJ1-2 - 15 - TRBV9 CASSVEGRGDYGYTF TGTGCCAGCAGCGTAGAAGGTCGGGGGGACTATGGCTACACCTTC
TRBJ2-5 TRBD2 15 - TRBV5-1 CASSLLAGFLETQYF TGCGCCAGCAGCTTACTAGCGGGGTTCCTTGAGACCCAGTACTTC
TRBJ2-7 - 14 few TRBV28 CASSFSEASYEQYF TGTGCCAGCAGTTTTTCCGAGGCTTCCTACGAGCAGTACTTC
TRBJ2-1 - 11 - TRBV5-6 CASSLSGEQFF TGTGCCAGCAGCTTGAGCGGCGAGCAGTTCTTC
TRBJ1-2 - 11 - TRBV20-1 CSWMQVNGYTF TGCAGTTGGATGCAGGTGAATGGCTACACCTTC
TRBJ2-1 TRBD2 17 - TRBV2 CASSERAGGKSYNEQFF TGTGCCAGCAGTGAAAGGGCGGGGGGTAAGTCCTACAATGAGCAGTTCTTC
TRBJ1-1 - 18 - TRBV29-1 CSVEDRRATRHMNTEAFF TGCAGCGTTGAAGATAGGCGGGCAACCAGGCATATGAACACTGAAGCTTTCTTT
TRBJ2-1 TRBD2 14 few TRBV6-1 CASSERRGSSEQFF TGTGCCAGCAGTGAAAGGCGGGGGTCCTCGGAGCAGTTCTTC
TRBJ1-6 - 13 - TRBV10-1 CASSEGVGSPLHF TGCGCCAGCAGTGAAGGGGTAGGATCACCCCTCCACTTT
TRBJ2-1 TRBD2 19 - TRBV9 CASSVSLAGGRGSYNEQFF TGTGCCAGCAGCGTAAGCCTAGCGGGGGGTCGGGGCTCCTACAATGAGCAGTTCTTC
TRBJ2-2 TRBD1 15 once TRBV6-5 CASRNDRGYTGELFF TGTGCCAGCAGAAATGACAGGGGCTACACCGGGGAGCTGTTTTTT
TRBJ1-1 - 14 - TRBV5-4 CASSLYSGDTEAFF TGTGCCAGCAGCTTGTATTCAGGTGACACTGAAGCTTTCTTT
TRBJ2-3 TRBD2 17 - TRBV29-1 CSVKRGTPTFRTDTQYF TGCAGCGTTAAGCGGGGGACTCCTACTTTTCGCACAGATACGCAGTATTTT
TRBJ1-1 - 12 - TRBV9 CASSGTGSEAFF TGTGCCAGCAGCGGCACAGGGTCTGAAGCTTTCTTT
TRBJ2-7 - 10 few TRBV20-1 CSASRSEQYF TGCAGTGCTAGCCGTTCCGAGCAGTACTTC
TRBJ1-5 - 11 - TRBV14 CASSTIQPQHF TGTGCCAGCAGCACTATTCAGCCCCAGCATTTT
TRBJ1-1 TRBD1 14 - TRBV9 CASSGRQGYTEAFF TGTGCCAGCAGCGGCCGACAGGGCTACACTGAAGCTTTCTTT
TRBJ1-3 TRBD1 17 few TRBV6-1 CASSVNRGKTSGNTIYF TGTGCCAGCAGTGTAAACAGGGGAAAGACCTCTGGAAACACCATATATTTT
TRBJ2-5 TRBD2 16 once TRBV11-2 CASSFLGAGGQETQYF TGTGCCAGCAGCTTTCTAGGAGCGGGGGGCCAGGAGACCCAGTACTTC
TRBJ2-3 - 15 - TRBV11-2 CASSPWPSARDTQYF TGTGCCAGCAGCCCGTGGCCTAGCGCCAGAGATACGCAGTATTTT
TRBJ1-2 - 13 - TRBV19 CASSISLPYGYTF TGTGCCAGTAGTATTTCCCTCCCCTATGGCTACACCTTC
TRBJ2-1 TRBD2 13 few TRBV7-3 CASSLGRDHEQFF TGTGCCAGCAGCCTAGGGAGGGACCATGAGCAGTTCTTC